The entry that follows covers one T cell receptor (beta chain) sequence. Its antigen remains unidentified. The data originate from a study of blood T cells in healthy people across ages. Study-level findings and limits: The percentage of naive T cells correlated strongly with TCR beta diversity.

The second PCR ran about 6 to 12 cycles with a sample-barcoded 5' primer and J-beta primers. TCRdb recomputed calls from the 5' RACE reads with MiXCR, one row per CDR3 protein. The repertoire holds fewer than 800,000 distinct CDR3 sequences, with 25% as singletons. V was clipped by 0 bases and J by 5 bases, with 13 bases between them. This CDR3 contains 15 residues. Germline V CDR1 and CDR2: LGHDT, YNNKEL (reference sequence). Total RNA extraction produced at least 5.5 micrograms (per sample) for the study. These same data were also listed under a study on T cells of mothers and their children.

Sequencing was performed on blood. The TCR comes from a boy younger than 18 in good health. The chain carries TRBV3-1 and TRBJ2-5; maybe TRBD2 (6 bases). The CDR3, as DNA: TGTGCCAGCAGCCAAGATCGGGCGGGATGGGAGACCCAGTACTTC. This encodes CASSQDRAGWETQYF.